This TCR beta chain comes out of a study of control samples from healthy donors and cancer patients. Some clones are missing from TCRdb's copy, which holds only in-frame ones; the method was immunoSEQ multiplex PCR. Of about 100,000 clones in the sample, around 89% are singletons; the top ten hold 7.8%. The V gene lost 3 bases and the J gene lost 3 bases, with 17 bases spanning the gap. Germline lookup yields CDR1 MDHEN and CDR2 SYDVKM. The CDR3 length is 16 residues. This clone came up a few times. Sequencing was done on a sample of blood. The J gene is TRBJ1-2, the V gene TRBV28; D uncertain. This TCR was sampled from a man aged 25 to 45 in good health. The CDR3 bases are TGTGCCAGCAGTTTTTATCATTCCCAGGCCTACTATGGCTACACCTTC. It encodes CASSFYHSQAYYGYTF.